The 25 T cell receptor beta chains below were found in one sample sequenced in a study of T cell changes during pregnancy in multiple sclerosis. Some clones are missing from TCRdb's copy, which holds only in-frame ones; the method was immunoSEQ multiplex PCR. This table has 85,000 to 100,000 clones, approximately 90% appearing once. This specimen was peripheral blood, taken before pregnancy. These receptors came from a female donor with multiple sclerosis, enrolled in a pregnancy study.

The chain is built from TRBV29-1 and TRBJ1-1, with D possibly TRBD1 on 6 matching bases. Trimming removed 3 bases from V and 5 bases from J, with 13 bases in between. The germline gives CDR1 SQVTM, CDR2 ANQGSEA. This CDR3 region has 13 residues. In nucleotides, the CDR3 is TGCAGCGTTGACGGCAGGGGAGATACTGAAGCTTTCTTT. Protein: CSVDGRGDTEAFF.

The chain has TRBV6-1 and TRBJ1-5; D is perhaps TRBD1 (6 bases). Germline V gene lookup returns CDR1 MNHNS and CDR2 SASEGT. Trimming removed 7 bases from V and 4 bases from J, with 8 bases in between. The length of the CDR3 is 12 residues. The CDR3 DNA reads as TGTGCCAGCAACAGGGTGAATCAGCCCCAGCATTTT. As protein: CASNRVNQPQHF.

On this clone itself: A junction end diverges from the germline sequence, so it may reflect a read error. The chain has TRBV11-1 and TRBJ2-5; TRBD1 matches at 7 bases. Germline-derived CDR1 and CDR2 are SGHAT and FQDESV (reference sequence). This CDR3 has 12 amino acids. The CDR3 sequence: CASQGDQETQYF. CDR3 in DNA: TGTGCCAGCCAGGGGGACCAGGAGACCCAGTACTTC. Together with reference TRBV11-1 and TRBJ2-5, the CDR3 gives the full variable domain: EAEVAQSPRYKITEKSQAVAFWCDPISGHATLYWYRQILGQGPELLVQFQDESVVDDSQLPKDRFSAERLKGVDSTLKIQPAELGDSAMYLCASQGDQETQYFGPGTRLLVL.

The genes are TRBV7-3 and TRBJ1-1; TRBD1 aligns across 7 bases. With V trimmed by 5 bases and J by 5 bases, 8 bases remained unmatched. The germline V gene has CDR1 SGHTA and CDR2 FQGTGA. The CDR3 extends over 14 amino acids. The CDR3 DNA reads as TGTGCCAGCAGCCCCCAGGGGGTAGGGACTGAAGCTTTCTTT. It translates to CASSPQGVGTEAFF. The variable domain in full, with the rest retrieved from reference TRBV7-3 and TRBJ1-1, is GAGVSQTPSNKVTEKGKYVELRCDPISGHTALYWYRQSLGQGPEFLIYFQGTGAADDSGLPNDRFFAVRPEGSVSTLKIQRTERGDSAVYLCASSPQGVGTEAFFGQGTRLTVV.

The genes are TRBV7-9 and TRBJ2-7, with 7 bases that match TRBD1. The CDR3 consists of 15 residues. The junction had 9 bases not matched to a gene; V was cut back by 5 bases and J by 2 bases. CDR1 is SEHNR and CDR2 is FQNEAQ in the germline V gene (reference sequence). The CDR3 DNA is TGTGCCAGCAGCATGGGTCCGGGACAGACCTACGAGCAGTACTTC. This codes for CASSMGPGQTYEQYF.

The chain recombines TRBV6-5 with TRBJ1-2; D might be TRBD1 (6 bases). CDR3 size: 14 residues. Per germline, CDR1 MNHEY and CDR2 SVGAGI. The V end was cut by 6 bases, the J end by 5 bases, with 16 bases between. Written as DNA, the CDR3 is TGTGCCAGCAGCTTGGGGGCGCGAGGATATGGCTACACCTTC. It yields the protein CASSLGARGYGYTF.

This clone was seen just once. J is TRBJ2-1 and V is TRBV29-1, with 8 bases aligning to TRBD2. The CDR3 length is 14 residues. The V and J ends lost 3 bases and 3 bases, in that order; junction bases with no gene match: 4. Per germline, CDR1 SQVTM and CDR2 ANQGSEA. CDR3 coding DNA: TGCAGCGTTGAGGGCGGGGGGATCTACAATGAGCAGTTCTTC. It specifies CSVEGGGIYNEQFF.

The chain joins TRBV6-5 to TRBJ2-1; TRBD2 matches at 10 bases. Trimming at V came to 8 bases and at J to 6 bases, leaving 10 bases not matched to a gene. Germline assignment: CDR1 MNHEY and CDR2 SVGAGI. CDR3 length equals 15 residues. CDR3 nucleotides: TGTGCCAGCCATGGAAGCGGGGGGGCTAGCAATGAGCAGTTCTTC. This translates into CASHGSGGASNEQFF.

The chain joins TRBV10-3 to TRBJ2-1; 7 nucleotides align to TRBD2. V shed 4 bases and J 3 bases; nucleotides not matched to a gene: 12. Germline V gives CDR1 ENHRY, CDR2 SYGVKD. The CDR3 is made up of 17 amino acids. CDR3 sequence reads: CAISASSERGDYNEQFF. The CDR3, as DNA: TGTGCCATCAGTGCTTCATCGGAGCGGGGCGACTACAATGAGCAGTTCTTC.

This sequence joins TRBV5-4 and TRBJ2-7; D call uncertain. The CDR3 has 13 residues. CDR1 is SGHNT and CDR2 is YYREEE in the germline V gene (reference sequence). V lost 4 bases to trimming and J lost 1 base, with 9 bases between them. CDR3 residues: CASSQAWSYEQYF. The CDR3 DNA sequence: TGTGCCAGCAGCCAAGCCTGGTCCTACGAGCAGTACTTC.

This clone was seen a handful of times. The gene calls are TRBV21-1 and TRBJ2-2; TRBD1 is taken as the D call from the table, unchecked against the DNA. TRBV21-1 is termed a pseudogene. The CDR3 is 18 residues long. In nucleotides, the CDR3 is TGTGCCAGCAATACCGACGTTTGGACAGGGGAGAACACCGGGGAGCTGTTTTTT. As protein: CASNTDVWTGENTGELFF.

The V and J genes are TRBV27 and TRBJ2-1, with no clear D. Trimming removed 6 bases from V and 6 bases from J, with 15 bases in between. This CDR3 is 14 amino acids long. Germline loops: CDR1 MNHEY, CDR2 SMNVEV (reference sequence). CDR3 residues: CASSFEWWSNEQFF. The CDR3 DNA is TGTGCCAGCAGCTTTGAGTGGTGGAGCAATGAGCAGTTCTTC.

This chain connects TRBV6-1 to TRBJ2-1; D unclear. The CDR3 is 15 residues long. V lost 1 base and J 2 bases, leaving 9 bases between the germline ends. CDR1 and CDR2 from the germline V gene are MNHNS and SASEGT. The CDR3 DNA follows: TGTGCCAGCAGTGAAGACGGGTCCCCCTACAATGAGCAGTTCTTC. Translation gives CASSEDGSPYNEQFF.

This chain joins TRBV13 and TRBJ2-5; 12 bases are a match to TRBD1. The CDR3 consists of 18 residues. Germline values: CDR1 PRHDT, CDR2 FYEKMQ (reference sequence). The V gene end was trimmed by 1 base and the J gene end by 4 bases; junction bases not matched to a gene: 10. Here the CDR3 reads CASSLEGTGGFLRETQYF. Here the CDR3 DNA reads TGTGCCAGCAGCTTAGAAGGGACAGGGGGCTTTCTCCGAGAGACCCAGTACTTC.

The chain uses TRBV12-5 and TRBJ1-1, with TRBD1 identical over 10 bases. This CDR3 has 17 amino acids. Germline trimming cut 2 bases from V and 6 bases from J; bases unmatched to any gene: 12. The V gene's germline CDR1 is LGHNT and CDR2 FRNRAP. CDR3 nucleotides: TGTGCTAGTGGTTTGATAAACACCGGACAGGGGGTCTCTGAAGCTTTCTTT. This translates into CASGLINTGQGVSEAFF.

This clone came up once. The chain combines TRBV12-5 with TRBJ1-1; D remains unclear. Germline lookup yields CDR1 LGHNT and CDR2 FRNRAP. Trimming took 6 bases from V and 5 from J, leaving 7 bases between them. The CDR3 has 11 residues. CDR3 bases: TGTGCTAGTGGCTCGGGGACTGAAGCTTTCTTT. Amino acid sequence: CASGSGTEAFF.

V gene TRBV5-4 combines with J gene TRBJ2-1, with 7 bases matching TRBD1. Germline V lookup: CDR1 SGHNT, CDR2 YYREEE (reference sequence). V shed 4 bases, J shed 13 bases, and the junction held 5 bases outside the gene matches. The CDR3 loop spans 11 amino acids. DNA of the CDR3: TGTGCCAGCAGCCGGGGACAGCGTCAGTTCTTC. Translating gives CASSRGQRQFF.

The chain couples TRBV18 to TRBJ2-5; D may be TRBD1 (6 bases). This CDR3 spans 14 amino acids. CDR1 is KGHSH, CDR2 LQKENI, per germline. V lost 4 bases, J lost 0 bases, and 9 bases lay in between. CDR3 loop: CASSRGTYQETQYF. CDR3 bases: TGTGCCAGCTCACGGGGGACATACCAAGAGACCCAGTACTTC.

The chain has TRBV28 and TRBJ1-2, with TRBD1 matching over 8 bases. Trimming at V came to 6 bases and at J to 4 bases, leaving 10 bases not matched to a gene. The germline CDR1 and CDR2 sequences are MDHEN and SYDVKM. The CDR3 runs 15 residues. This chain's CDR3 is CASRLFTGGLYGYTF. In DNA, the CDR3 is TGTGCCAGCAGGCTTTTTACAGGGGGACTCTATGGCTACACCTTC.

The sample holds one count of this clone. The chain's CDR3 is CAISRGQNGYTF. The DNA of the CDR3 is TGTGCCATCAGCCGCGGACAGAATGGCTACACCTTC. This chain uses TRBV10-3 with TRBJ1-2, with D tentatively TRBD1 (6 bases). Trimming took off 6 bases at V and 6 bases at J, with 11 bases between the two ends. The CDR3 runs to 12 residues. Germline V gives CDR1 ENHRY, CDR2 SYGVKD.

The rearrangement uses TRBV19 and TRBJ1-4; TRBD1 might be the D (5 bases). The V gene's germline CDR1 is LNHDA and CDR2 SQIVND (reference sequence). The CDR3 has 16 amino acids. V was cut by 7 bases and J by 0 bases, with 15 bases left in between. As DNA, the CDR3 is TGTGCCAGTACCCATCAACAGGTCCCAACTAATGAAAAACTGTTTTTT. It codes for CASTHQQVPTNEKLFF.

The count of this clone is one. The chain recombines TRBV6-4 with TRBJ1-2; the match to TRBD1 covers 10 bases. The CDR3 covers 13 residues. V shed 2 bases, J shed 8 bases, and the junction held 2 bases outside the gene matches. In germline, CDR1 is MRHNA, CDR2 SNTAGT. The CDR3: CASSDGTGVGYTF. The CDR3 DNA is TGTGCCAGCAGTGACGGGACAGGGGTCGGCTACACCTTC.

The chain couples TRBV19 to TRBJ2-7, with 9 positions matching TRBD2. The germline gives CDR1 LNHDA, CDR2 SQIVND (reference sequence). The CDR3 contains 14 residues. Germline trimming cut 5 bases from V and 4 bases from J; bases unmatched to any gene: 6. The CDR3 region is CASSFLAGTYEQYF. DNA for the CDR3: TGTGCCAGTAGTTTCCTAGCGGGGACGTACGAGCAGTACTTC.

The rearrangement joins TRBV29-1 to TRBJ1-2; 7 nucleotides agree with TRBD1. The trim removed 2 bases at V and 5 bases at J, leaving 11 bases unmatched. The CDR3 extends over 15 amino acids. Germline V CDR1 and CDR2: SQVTM, ANQGSEA. DNA for the CDR3: TGCAGCGTTGAAAGGAGGGGGCACAGGCTTTATGGCTACACCTTC. This encodes CSVERRGHRLYGYTF. Using reference TRBV29-1 and TRBJ1-2 for the parts outside the CDR3, the full variable domain is SAVISQKPSRDICQRGTSLTIQCQVDSQVTMMFWYRQQPGQSLTLIATANQGSEATYESGFVIDKFPISRPNLTFSTLTVSNMSPEDSSIYLCSVERRGHRLYGYTFGSGTRLTVV.

The chain combines TRBV29-1 with TRBJ2-5; the match to TRBD2 covers 7 bases. V was pared by 2 bases and J by 5 bases, with 2 bases of the junction left unmatched. Germline values: CDR1 SQVTM, CDR2 ANQGSEA. The CDR3 loop spans 12 amino acids. The CDR3 here is CSVEPGGETQYF. In nucleotides, the CDR3 is TGCAGCGTTGAACCCGGGGGGGAGACCCAGTACTTC.